Listed below are T cell receptor beta chains from one sample, sequenced in a study of T-cell memory formation after mild COVID-19. TCRdb re-analysed the 5' RACE reads in MiXCR, keeping a single row per CDR3 protein. The table lists around 82,000 distinct CDR3 sequences, 13% of them singletons, with 40% to 45% in the top ten. The sample comprised PBMCs or a T cell subset sorted from them (not recorded which). The origin of the receptors is a man between 18 and 29 years old who had mild COVID-19 (a few samples of this study predate the infection). Cell type and time point are not known. CDR3s include the opening cysteine and the closing phenylalanine or tryptophan. A D gene is named only where the DNA matches it firmly. Size tells how often a clone was seen (once, few, many) or the class of an expanded clone, and some rows leave it out.

CDR3: CASKGTGELFF; DNA: TGCGCCAGCAAGGGAACCGGGGAGCTGTTTTTT; D: -; size: few; V: TRBV5-1; J: TRBJ2-2
CDR3: CASSSRLSTQPQHF; DNA: TGTGCCAGCAGCTCACGACTTTCCACTCAGCCCCAGCATTTT; D: -; size: -; V: TRBV6-5; J: TRBJ1-5
CDR3: CASSLASRGLNEQFF; DNA: TGTGCCAGCAGCTTGGCTTCCAGGGGCCTGAATGAGCAGTTCTTC; D: -; size: -; V: TRBV5-6; J: TRBJ2-1
CDR3: CASSPGGGNNQPQHF; DNA: TGTGCCAGCAGCCCTGGGGGAGGCAATAATCAGCCCCAGCATTTT; D: -; size: -; V: TRBV7-9; J: TRBJ1-5
CDR3: CSVGRGDTEAFF; DNA: TGCAGCGTTGGGCGGGGGGACACTGAAGCTTTCTTT; D: -; size: -; V: TRBV29-1; J: TRBJ1-1
CDR3: CASSLVNRDRVDSRHEQYF; DNA: TGTGCCAGCAGCTTGGTAAACCGGGACAGGGTGGATAGTCGACACGAGCAGTACTTC; D: TRBD1; size: few; V: TRBV7-2; J: TRBJ2-7
CDR3: CASSQQAPDAEAFF; DNA: TGCGCCAGCAGCCAGCAAGCCCCAGACGCTGAAGCTTTCTTT; D: -; size: few; V: TRBV4-1; J: TRBJ1-1
CDR3: CASSYVVGYEQYF; DNA: TGTGCCAGCAGTTACGTGGTGGGGTACGAGCAGTACTTC; D: -; size: few; V: TRBV6-5; J: TRBJ2-7
CDR3: CASSYVRPGQFQETQYF; DNA: TGTGCCAGCAGTTACGTACGTCCTGGACAGTTCCAAGAGACCCAGTACTTC; D: -; size: few; V: TRBV6-2/TRBV6-3; J: TRBJ2-5
CDR3: CASSTEGGGAYEQFF; DNA: TGTGCCAGCAGCACCGAGGGCGGGGGGGCCTATGAGCAGTTCTTC; D: TRBD2; size: -; V: TRBV9; J: TRBJ2-1
CDR3: CASWDGTGYNEQFF; DNA: TGTGCCAGCTGGGACGGGACAGGGTACAATGAGCAGTTCTTC; D: TRBD1; size: -; V: TRBV7-6; J: TRBJ2-1
CDR3: CASSQDWASWGERTDTQYF; DNA: TGCGCCAGCAGCCAAGATTGGGCCTCCTGGGGGGAACGCACAGATACGCAGTATTTT; D: -; size: -; V: TRBV4-3; J: TRBJ2-3